This T cell receptor beta chain stems from a study of cytomegalovirus exposure and HLA in healthy donors. Points from the study as a whole: Cytomegalovirus-associated TCR beta chains were listed, numbering some 170.

The protocol was immunoSEQ multiplex PCR, while the TCRdb copy is restricted to in-frame clones and leaves out a portion. Here the sample spans 150,000 to 200,000 clones, roughly 90% being singletons. The CDR3 spans 12 residues. Germline-derived CDR1 and CDR2 are SQVTM and ANQGSEA. V was trimmed by 1 base and J by 3 bases, leaving 7 bases between them. With respect to this clone: Its antigen is still unknown.

Sequencing was carried out using PBMCs. The sequence derives from a woman aged 30 to 39 in good health and CMV-seronegative. The chain couples TRBV29-1 to TRBJ2-7, with unresolved D. The CDR3 loop reads CSVEVHNYEQYF. The CDR3 DNA is TGCAGCGTTGAAGTCCATAACTACGAGCAGTACTTC.